A selection of T cell receptor beta chains follows, all from one sample in a study of blood T cells in healthy people across ages. TCRdb passed the 5' RACE reads through MiXCR, listing each CDR3 protein once. This sample has around 650,000 distinct CDR3 sequences; less than 40% occur once, and the top ten carry 15%. Sequencing was done on a sample of blood. The receptors originated from a woman older than 75 in good health. The CDR3 runs from the conserved cysteine through the conserved F or W. The order of the fields is CDR3 protein, CDR3 DNA, D gene, CDR3 length, V gene, clone size, J gene. The D gene is left open where the match is weak. Clone size is given for some rows only: seen once, a few or many times, or a class if the clone is expanded.

CASSWGRPSANQPQHF	TGTGCCAGCAGTTGGGGCAGGCCTTCGGCCAATCAGCCCCAGCATTTT	NA	16	TRBV6-6	few	TRBJ1-5
CASSFQQGPYNEQFF	TGTGCCAGCAGCTTTCAACAGGGCCCCTACAATGAGCAGTTCTTC	NA	15	TRBV7-3	many	TRBJ2-1
CASKEAVRTEAFF	TGTGCCAGCAAGGAGGCAGTGCGCACTGAAGCTTTCTTT	NA	13	TRBV2	few	TRBJ1-1
CASSPHRTARNSPLHF	TGTGCCAGCAGCCCGCACCGGACGGCCCGTAATTCACCCCTCCACTTT	NA	16	TRBV4-2	NA	TRBJ1-6
CSAHRSLRGTEAFF	TGCAGTGCGCACAGATCTCTAAGGGGCACTGAAGCTTTCTTT	NA	14	TRBV20-1	NA	TRBJ1-1
CAISDNNQETQYF	TGTGCCATCAGTGACAATAATCAAGAGACCCAGTACTTC	NA	13	TRBV10-3	many	TRBJ2-5
CASSSELRATEAFF	TGTGCCAGCAGCTCAGAGCTGCGCGCCACTGAAGCTTTCTTT	NA	14	TRBV7-9	many	TRBJ1-1
CASSYSIPVRIVKSNYGYTF	TGTGCCAGCAGTTACTCGATCCCCGTCCGGATCGTGAAATCTAACTATGGCTACACCTTC	NA	20	TRBV6-5	NA	TRBJ1-2
CASSGWGHGYTF	TGTGCCAGCAGCGGGTGGGGCCATGGCTACACCTTC	NA	12	TRBV28	many	TRBJ1-2
CAWSGSPGGGYNSPLHF	TGTGCCTGGAGCGGTAGTCCAGGGGGCGGCTATAATTCACCCCTCCACTTT	TRBD1	17	TRBV30	few	TRBJ1-6
CSVDRRTGETQYF	TGCAGCGTTGACAGGCGGACCGGGGAGACCCAGTACTTC	NA	13	TRBV29-1	few	TRBJ2-5
CSARDQRLATETQYF	TGCAGTGCGAGAGATCAGAGACTAGCTACAGAGACGCAGTATTTT	TRBD2	15	TRBV20-1	NA	TRBJ2-3
CAWSVRYVTYTF	TGTGCCTGGAGTGTACGATACGTTACCTACACCTTC	NA	12	TRBV30	NA	TRBJ1-2
CATSNPGQGGNIQYF	TGTGCCACCAGCAACCCTGGACAGGGCGGGAACATTCAGTACTTC	TRBD1	15	TRBV15	many	TRBJ2-4
CASRAGGYNEQFF	TGTGCCAGCAGGGCGGGGGGGTACAATGAGCAGTTCTTC	TRBD2	13	TRBV2	many	TRBJ2-1
CATSSNLGTSNTDTQYF	TGTGCCACCAGCAGTAACCTCGGGACTTCGAACACAGATACGCAGTATTTT	NA	17	TRBV15	many	TRBJ2-3
CASSGPVEAFF	TGTGCCAGCAGTGGACCGGTTGAAGCTTTCTTT	NA	11	TRBV27	many	TRBJ1-1
CASSRRSSGGPGGELFF	TGTGCCAGCAGCCGTCGGAGTAGCGGGGGGCCGGGGGGGGAGCTGTTTTTT	TRBD2	17	TRBV27	few	TRBJ2-2
CSAPKTASGEETQYF	TGCAGTGCTCCCAAAACGGCTAGCGGGGAAGAGACCCAGTACTTC	TRBD2	15	TRBV20-1	many	TRBJ2-5
CASSDRGEKLFF	TGTGCCAGCAGTGACCGGGGTGAAAAACTGTTTTTT	NA	12	TRBV2	few	TRBJ1-4
CASSELNVLTF	TGCGCCAGCAGCGAGTTAAACGTCCTGACTTTC	NA	11	TRBV5-1	many	TRBJ2-6
CTSSPRPATGELFF	TGTACCAGCAGCCCTAGGCCCGCCACCGGGGAGCTGTTTTTT	NA	14	TRBV7-2	NA	TRBJ2-2
CSARDHIRGGTGANVLTF	TGCAGTGCTAGAGATCATATCAGGGGAGGAACTGGGGCCAACGTCCTGACTTTC	NA	18	TRBV20-1	NA	TRBJ2-6
CASSILAGSDTQYF	TGTGCCAGCAGCATACTAGCGGGGTCAGATACGCAGTATTTT	TRBD2	14	TRBV3-1	NA	TRBJ2-3